Listed below are T cell receptor beta chains from one sample, sequenced in a study of blood T cell repertoires in COVID-19. The repertoire was sequenced with immunoSEQ multiplex PCR; TCRdb's copy has only in-frame clones and lacks some. The repertoire holds fewer than 250,000 clones, about 76% seen once, with 8% to 9% in the top ten. Sequencing was done on a sample of PBMCs or T cells enriched from blood (not recorded which). The origin of the receptors is a woman in her forties or fifties with acute COVID-19. Each CDR3 is given with its conserved first and last residue. The D gene is left open where the match is weak. Size is stated for part of the rows, as once, few or many counts, or as a class when the clone is expanded.

clone_size	v_call	d_call	j_call	cdr3_nt	cdr3_aa
-	TRBV5-1	TRBD1	TRBJ1-6	TGCGCCAGCAGCCCCCGGGACAGGGGGAATTCACCCCTCCACTTT	CASSPRDRGNSPLHF
-	TRBV4-3	-	TRBJ1-2	TGCGCCAGCAGCCAAGGCGGCGGTAACTATGGCTACACCTTC	CASSQGGGNYGYTF
once	TRBV7-8	TRBD2	TRBJ2-1	TGTGCCAGCAGCCTAGCCTACAGCGGGGCCTACAATGAGCAGTTCTTC	CASSLAYSGAYNEQFF
-	TRBV28	-	TRBJ1-2	TGTGCCAGCAGTTTAGTGGAGGATGGCTACACCTTC	CASSLVEDGYTF
once	TRBV28	-	TRBJ2-7	TGTGCCAGCAGTGGTCCTAGCTACGAGCAGTACTTC	CASSGPSYEQYF
-	TRBV20-1	TRBD1	TRBJ1-2	TGCAGTGCTAGTCCCCCGGGACAGGGGAATGGCTACACCTTC	CSASPPGQGNGYTF
-	TRBV5-8	-	TRBJ1-2	TGTGCCAGCAGCTACGGCGGGCCGAAACCTTACTATGGCTACACCTTC	CASSYGGPKPYYGYTF
-	TRBV27	-	TRBJ2-7	TGTGCCAGCAGTTTACATTCAAGGGGGGAGGGCCTCTACGAGCAGTACTTC	CASSLHSRGEGLYEQYF
many	TRBV6-1	TRBD2	TRBJ2-2	TGTGCCAGCAGTAAAGGACTAGCGGGAGGAGGTGGGGAGCTGTTTTTT	CASSKGLAGGGGELFF
-	TRBV12-2	-	TRBJ2-2	TGTGCAAGTCGCTTTCGTAGCGGGAGAGTAGACGGGGAGCTGTTTTTT	CASRFRSGRVDGELFF
-	TRBV19	-	TRBJ2-1	TGTGCCAGTAGTGAGTTACGTGGGAGCTCCTACAATGAGCAGTTCTTC	CASSELRGSSYNEQFF
-	TRBV6-1	-	TRBJ2-1	TGTGCCAGCAGTGAAGGCACCGTTCAAGCCACCTACAATGAGCAGTTCTTC	CASSEGTVQATYNEQFF
-	TRBV2	-	TRBJ2-5	TGTGCCAGCACCCTACCGGTCATTCAAGAGACCCAGTACTTC	CASTLPVIQETQYF
-	TRBV6-1	-	TRBJ1-3	TGTGCCAGCAGTGAAAGAGCGAACTCTGGAAACACCATATATTTT	CASSERANSGNTIYF
-	TRBV19	TRBD1	TRBJ1-5	TGTGCCAGTAGTGACCAGGACAGGGGGTTTCAGCCCCAGCATTTT	CASSDQDRGFQPQHF
once	TRBV7-2	TRBD2	TRBJ2-5	TGTGCCAGCAGCTGGACTAGCGGGAGTATAGAGACCCAGTACTTC	CASSWTSGSIETQYF
-	TRBV20-1	TRBD1	TRBJ2-1	TGCAGTGCCAGTCAGGGGGCGGGGTCCTACAATGAGCAGTTCTTC	CSASQGAGSYNEQFF
-	TRBV9	TRBD2	TRBJ2-1	TGTGCCAGCTCCGAGCGGGGGAGCTCCTACAATGAGCAGTTCTTC	CASSERGSSYNEQFF
-	TRBV19	-	TRBJ1-4	TGTGCCAGTAGTAGTATAACTAATGAAAAACTGTTTTTT	CASSSITNEKLFF
-	TRBV5-1	-	TRBJ2-7	TGCGCCAGCAGCTCCCTGGGCCAACCCCCCTACGAGCAGTACTTC	CASSSLGQPPYEQYF
-	TRBV7-2	-	TRBJ2-1	TGTGCCAGCAGCTCCCGGGTCTCCTACAATGAGCAGTTCTTC	CASSSRVSYNEQFF
-	TRBV2	-	TRBJ1-5	TGTGCCAGCAGGGGGGACTATAGCAATCAGCCCCAGCATTTT	CASRGDYSNQPQHF
few	TRBV3-1/TRBV3-2	-	TRBJ1-2	TGTGCCAGCAGCCAAGATATCTATGGCTACACCTTC	CASSQDIYGYTF
-	TRBV7-2	-	TRBJ1-2	TGTGCCAGCAGCCACCCAGGGAAGGCTCCCTATGGCTACACCTTC	CASSHPGKAPYGYTF
-	TRBV28	TRBD1	TRBJ1-5	TGTGCCAGCATTGGGGGGACAGGCAATCAGCCCCAGCATTTT	CASIGGTGNQPQHF
-	TRBV9	TRBD2	TRBJ2-7	TGTGCCAATAGTCTAGCGGAACGCGAGCAGTACTTC	CANSLAEREQYF
-	TRBV6-2/TRBV6-3	TRBD1	TRBJ1-2	TGTGCCAGCAGTCCGAGACAGGGTCTCTATGGCTACACCTTC	CASSPRQGLYGYTF
-	TRBV24-1	TRBD1	TRBJ1-2	TGTGCCACCAGGGAAGACAGGGAAGGCACAGCTGGCTACACCTTC	CATREDREGTAGYTF
-	TRBV5-8	-	TRBJ2-7	TGTGCCAGCAGCTTGGACTCCACAGCATCCTACGAGCAGTACTTC	CASSLDSTASYEQYF
-	TRBV18	TRBD1	TRBJ2-1	TGTGCCAGCTCACCAAAGTTTACAGGGGGCTTGAATGAGCAGTTCTTC	CASSPKFTGGLNEQFF
-	TRBV11-1	-	TRBJ2-5	TGTGCCAGCAGCTTCGGTCAGGGGGGAGAGACCCAGTACTTC	CASSFGQGGETQYF
many	TRBV7-9	-	TRBJ2-2	TGTGCCAGCAGCCCTATGCTTGGACTGATCACCGGGGAGCTGTTTTTT	CASSPMLGLITGELFF
once	TRBV28	TRBD1	TRBJ1-1	TGTGCCAGCAGTTTTCTAGACAGGGACACTGAAGCTTTCTTT	CASSFLDRDTEAFF
-	TRBV11-3	TRBD1	TRBJ1-4	TGTGCCAGCAGCTACGGACAGGGCCGAGAAAAACTGTTTTTT	CASSYGQGREKLFF
-	TRBV5-1	-	TRBJ2-5	TGCGCCAGCAGCGAGGGAGGTGAGCGGCAAGAGACCCAGTACTTC	CASSEGGERQETQYF
-	TRBV12-3/TRBV12-4	-	TRBJ2-7	TGTGCCAGCAGTTTAGTAGAAGGGGACGAGCAGTACTTC	CASSLVEGDEQYF
-	TRBV25-1	-	TRBJ2-7	TGTGCCAGCAGTGAATTGGGCACCTACGAGCAGTACTTC	CASSELGTYEQYF
-	TRBV4-3	-	TRBJ2-7	TGCGCCAGCAGCCAAGTTTACGGGGGCCGGGGGGAAGAGCAGTACTTC	CASSQVYGGRGEEQYF
-	TRBV18	-	TRBJ1-1	TGTGCCAGCTCACCGCCTGGTGCGGGTGGAAAAAACACTGAAGCTTTCTTT	CASSPPGAGGKNTEAFF
-	TRBV29-1	-	TRBJ2-7	TGCAGCGTTCGCGGGAACCGGGGCGAGCAGTACTTC	CSVRGNRGEQYF
few	TRBV5-5	-	TRBJ1-6	TGTGCCAGCAGCCCCCTCGCACAGTCCTATAATTCACCCCTCCACTTT	CASSPLAQSYNSPLHF
-	TRBV6-1	-	TRBJ2-2	TGTGCCAGCAGTGAAGACTGGAACACCGGGGAGCTGTTTTTT	CASSEDWNTGELFF
-	TRBV27	TRBD1	TRBJ1-2	TGTGCCAGCAGGGGGACAGCCTATGGCTACACCTTC	CASRGTAYGYTF
-	TRBV7-9	-	TRBJ1-2	TGTGCCAGCAGCTGGACTTACGCGGGGGGGAACTATGGCTACACCTTC	CASSWTYAGGNYGYTF
-	TRBV5-1	TRBD1	TRBJ2-3	TGCGCCAGCAGCTCCAGGGGGTCTACAGATACGCAGTATTTT	CASSSRGSTDTQYF
-	TRBV13	TRBD1	TRBJ1-1	TGTGCCAGCAGCTTAGTAGGTCAGGGGGATGAAGCTTTCTTT	CASSLVGQGDEAFF
-	TRBV28	-	TRBJ2-1	TGTGCCAGCAGTTTCCTTTGGGGGCGGGAGATCGACAATGAGCAGTTCTTC	CASSFLWGREIDNEQFF
once	TRBV5-1	TRBD2	TRBJ2-3	TGCGCCAGCAGCTTCTTTCCGGGGGGAAGCACAGATACGCAGTATTTT	CASSFFPGGSTDTQYF
-	TRBV25-1	-	TRBJ1-6	TGTGCCAGCAGTGAATTAGCGTTTTCACCCCTCCACTTT	CASSELAFSPLHF
-	TRBV3-1/TRBV3-2	TRBD1	TRBJ1-1	TGTGCCAGCAGCCCCCGGGACAGGATCAACACTGAAGCTTTCTTT	CASSPRDRINTEAFF
-	TRBV30	-	TRBJ1-2	TGTGCCTGGACTCCGGGCGGCGGGGCTTATGGCTACACCTTC	CAWTPGGGAYGYTF
-	TRBV13	-	TRBJ1-2	TGTGCCAGCAGCAGAGGCGACCAGGGGTTTGACTATGGCTACACCTTC	CASSRGDQGFDYGYTF
-	TRBV7-9	-	TRBJ2-7	TGTGCCAGCAGCCCCCGGGGCTACGAGCAGTACTTC	CASSPRGYEQYF
-	TRBV30	-	TRBJ1-2	TGTGCCTGGAGCACTACGCAGGGCGAGCATGGCTACACCTTC	CAWSTTQGEHGYTF
-	TRBV30	TRBD1	TRBJ1-5	TGTGCCTGGAGTGTCCCTGACAGGGACAACCAGCCCCAGCATTTT	CAWSVPDRDNQPQHF
-	TRBV4-3	TRBD1	TRBJ1-4	TGCGCCAGCAGCCAGGGACAGGGATTCGGTTCTGAAAAACTGTTTTTT	CASSQGQGFGSEKLFF
-	TRBV19	-	TRBJ1-5	TGTGCCAGTAGTAACCAACAGACACCGTATAGCAATCAGCCCCAGCATTTT	CASSNQQTPYSNQPQHF
-	TRBV29-1	TRBD2	TRBJ2-1	TGCAGCGTTCAGGAGCGGGGGGGCCTGAGTGAGCAGTTCTTC	CSVQERGGLSEQFF
few	TRBV7-9	-	TRBJ1-3	TGTGCCAGCAGCGATCTTGTGACCGGGTCTGGAAACACCATATATTTT	CASSDLVTGSGNTIYF
-	TRBV6-5	TRBD1	TRBJ2-7	TGTGCCAGCAGGGGGACAGGGGGCCACGAGCAGTACTTC	CASRGTGGHEQYF